The 13 T cell receptor beta chains below were found in one sample sequenced in a study of Ad26.COV2.S vaccination and SARS-CoV-2 variants. Treatment described: roughly 20 received Ad26.COV2.S at low or high dose, single or two shots; about five received placebo; per-sample allocation not given. Sampling was done on day 63 after the first vaccine or placebo injection. This table comes from immunoSEQ multiplex PCR, and its TCRdb copy is limited to in-frame clones, with some not included. The repertoire has some 320,000 clones, about 86% of them found once; the top ten carry roughly 1.9%. Sequencing used peripheral blood, obtained in a trial of Ad26.COV2.S vaccine versus placebo. The receptors come from a person aged 18-65 years who received the Ad26.COV2.S COVID-19 vaccine or a placebo.

The chain recombines TRBV19 with TRBJ1-1; the D gene is possibly TRBD1 (5 bases). The germline V and J ends were trimmed by 9 bases and 8 bases, with 13 bases remaining between them. The CDR3 sequence is 11 residues long. Per the germline V gene, CDR1 is LNHDA and CDR2 is SQIVND (reference sequence). This CDR3 reads CASQRGREAFF. For the CDR3, the DNA is TGTGCCAGCCAGCGGGGGAGGGAAGCTTTCTTT. The variable domain in full, completed from reference TRBV19 and TRBJ1-1, reads DGGITQSPKYLFRKEGQNVTLSCEQNLNHDAMYWYRQDPGQGLRLIYYSQIVNDFQKGDIAEGYSVSREKKESFPLTVTSAQKNPTAFYLCASQRGREAFFGQGTRLTVV.

The chain uses TRBV6-5 and TRBJ2-5; TRBD1 matches 9 bases. CDR1 and CDR2 from the germline V gene are MNHEY and SVGAGI. The CDR3 runs 14 residues. J lost 5 bases, V lost 2 bases, and 3 bases had no gene match. Here the CDR3 reads CASSYLTGGETQYF. Here the CDR3 DNA reads TGTGCCAGCAGTTACCTTACAGGGGGCGAGACCCAGTACTTC.

Only a few counts were recorded for this clone. The V and J genes are TRBV6-5 and TRBJ2-3; D tentatively reads TRBD1 or TRBD2 (6 bases each). The CDR3 runs 15 residues. The V gene's germline CDR1 is MNHEY and CDR2 SVGAGI. Trimming took off 5 bases at V and 2 bases at J, with 14 bases between the two ends. CDR3 protein: CASSTLTGATDTQYF. CDR3 nucleotide sequence: TGTGCCAGCAGTACACTAACGGGGGCCACAGATACGCAGTATTTT.

CDR3 bases: TGTGCCAGCAGTGAAATGCAGGGTAATTCACCCCTCCACTTT. Amino acids: CASSEMQGNSPLHF. The V and J genes are TRBV2 and TRBJ1-6, with a tentative D call TRBD1 (5 bases). The CDR3 covers 14 residues. The ends were cut back, 2 bases at V and 6 bases at J, with 8 bases in the middle. In germline, CDR1 is SNHLY, CDR2 FYNNEI.

J is TRBJ2-3 and V is TRBV5-1; TRBD2 matches 9 bases. This CDR3 region has 16 residues. The germline CDR1 and CDR2 sequences are SGHRS and YFSETQ. With V trimmed by 3 bases and J by 0 bases, 5 bases remained unmatched. Written as DNA, the CDR3 is TGCGCCAGCAGCTCGTTAGCGGGGGCAAGCACAGATACGCAGTATTTT. This encodes CASSSLAGASTDTQYF.

V usage is TRBV6-5 and J usage is TRBJ2-3; TRBD1 matches at 8 bases. This CDR3 spans 14 amino acids. Trimming cost V 0 bases and J 12 bases; bases outside gene matches: 8. Germline V lookup: CDR1 MNHEY, CDR2 SVGAGI. The chain's CDR3 is CASSYSFRGPEQYF. The CDR3 coding sequence is TGTGCCAGCAGTTACTCTTTCAGGGGGCCTGAACAGTATTTT.

In DNA, the CDR3 is TGTGCCAGCAGCTTAGGGGGGGGCATGAAAGAGACCCAGTACTTC. Protein: CASSLGGGMKETQYF. This chain connects TRBV7-8 to TRBJ2-5; perhaps TRBD2 as D (7 bases). This CDR3 has 15 residues. V lost 1 base and J 3 bases, leaving 12 bases between the germline ends. CDR1 SGHVS and CDR2 FQNEAQ come from the germline V gene.

In its sample, this clone was seen once. In the same sample, other DNA sequences code for this CDR3. J is TRBJ2-1 and V is TRBV7-2; D is possibly TRBD2 (6 bases). From germline, CDR1 is SGHTA and CDR2 FQGNSA. CDR3 length: 15 residues. V lost 1 base and J 0 bases, leaving 7 bases between the germline ends. CDR3 amino acids: CASSLGRGSYNEQFF. The CDR3 DNA sequence: TGTGCCAGCAGCTTAGGGCGGGGCTCCTACAATGAGCAGTTCTTC.

This clone has just a few counts. CDR3 amino acids: CASSYGGTGYGYTF. The CDR3 DNA follows: TGTGCCAGCAGTTACGGTGGGACAGGCTATGGCTACACCTTC. The chain uses TRBV6-5 and TRBJ1-2, with 8 bases matching TRBD1. Germline V gene data show CDR1 as MNHEY and CDR2 as SVGAGI. The CDR3 runs 14 residues. After removal of 2 bases from V and 4 bases from J, the junction contained 3 bases not matched to a gene.

The chain couples TRBV28 to TRBJ2-2, with 8 nucleotides matching TRBD1. V was pared by 6 bases and J by 5 bases, with 5 bases of the junction left unmatched. The CDR3 covers 14 residues. The germline V gene encodes CDR1 MDHEN and CDR2 SYDVKM. CDR3: CASRTGGRTGELFF. The CDR3 DNA is TGTGCCAGCAGAACAGGGGGAAGAACCGGGGAGCTGTTTTTT.

This rearrangement joins TRBV12-3 or TRBV12-4 to TRBJ1-1; weak D call: TRBD1 (5 bases). The CDR3 runs to 12 residues. Trimming removed 5 bases at V and 5 bases at J, with 9 bases between. Written as DNA, the CDR3 is TGTGCCAGCAGTCCACAGGTAACTGAAGCTTTCTTT. Its protein product is CASSPQVTEAFF.

The chain links TRBV7-8 to TRBJ2-4, with a possible D match to TRBD1 (5 bases). In germline, CDR1 is SGHVS, CDR2 FQNEAQ. The germline V and J ends were trimmed by 3 bases and 7 bases, with 13 bases remaining between them. This CDR3 spans 14 amino acids. CDR3 sequence: CASSFAKGANIQYF. The CDR3 DNA sequence: TGTGCCAGCAGCTTCGCGAAAGGGGCGAACATTCAGTACTTC.

Many counts were recorded for this clone. The genes are TRBV21-1 and TRBJ1-2; the table's D call, TRBD1, has no DNA check behind it. TRBV21-1 is assigned pseudogene status. The CDR3 extends over 15 amino acids. CDR3 DNA sequence: TGTGCCAGCAGCCCACGGGACAGGGGGTTATGTGGCTACACCTTC. Its translation is CASSPRDRGLCGYTF.